This TCR beta chain stems from a study of cytomegalovirus exposure and HLA in healthy donors. Across the whole study: Earlier, almost 120 million unique TCR beta sequences were recovered from about 179 million T cells by an analysis. Regarding the study as a whole: Productive status was seen about 87% or about 30% of the time for most TCR beta V segments in an earlier analysis. In vitro work confirmed that a few CMV-associated chains recognize CMV antigens.

Primers: 60 Vbeta forward and 13 Jbeta reverse. Some clones are missing from TCRdb's copy, which holds only in-frame ones; the method was immunoSEQ multiplex PCR. The sample holds some 120,000 clones, 70% to 75% seen once. Of note for this clone: The antigen is not known.

CDR3 length equals 15 residues. V lost 6 bases to trimming and J lost 6 bases, with 18 bases between them. Germline V gene data show CDR1 as SNHLY and CDR2 as FYNNEI. The donors comprised healthy bone marrow donors. This TCR was recovered from a woman between 35 and 50 years old in good health and CMV-seronegative. Sequencing was done on a sample of PBMCs. This rearrangement joins TRBV2 to TRBJ2-1; a weak D match, TRBD2 (6 bases). The CDR3 coding sequence is TGTGCCAGCAGAAGAAGTGGGGCGGGAACCAATGAGCAGTTCTTC. This encodes CASRRSGAGTNEQFF.